The next 8 T cell receptor beta chains were all read from a single sample in a study of T cells after yellow fever vaccination. TCRdb itself ran the 5' RACE reads through MiXCR, one entry per CDR3 protein. Of roughly 330,000 distinct CDR3 sequences listed, 6.5% to 8.5% were seen once; the top ten hold 18%. The sequenced sample was PBMCs, obtained approximately 40 days after the first yellow fever vaccination. Receptor source: a man between 18 and 35 years old who received the YFV17D yellow fever vaccine.

This clonotype turned up a few times. The CDR3 here is CASRSLAGGSTDTQYF. Here the CDR3 DNA reads TGTGCCAGCCGTTCCCTAGCGGGGGGTAGCACAGATACGCAGTATTTT. J is TRBJ2-3 and V is TRBV7-9; 11 nucleotides align to TRBD2. The trim removed 8 bases at V and 0 bases at J, leaving 7 bases unmatched. Germline V gene sequence: CDR1 SEHNR, CDR2 FQNEAQ (reference sequence). CDR3 length equals 16 residues. Looking up the rest from reference TRBV7-9 and TRBJ2-3 gives the full variable domain: DTGVSQNPRHKITKRGQNVTFRCDPISEHNRLYWYRQTLGQGPEFLTYFQNEAQLEKSRLLSDRFSAERPKGSFSTLEIQRTEQGDSAMYLCASRSLAGGSTDTQYFGPGTRLTVL.

The rearrangement joins TRBV7-2 to TRBJ1-6; perhaps TRBD1 as D (6 bases). The CDR3 contains 12 residues. Germline CDR1 SGHTA, CDR2 FQGNSA. The CDR3 bases are TGTGCAGGGAGGCAGGGGTATTCACCCCTCCACTTT. Residues: CAGRQGYSPLHF.

This clonotype occurred a few times. This chain links TRBV12-3 or TRBV12-4 with TRBJ1-3; D perhaps matches TRBD1 (5 bases). The V and J ends lost 6 bases and 2 bases respectively, with 11 bases between them. CDR3 length equals 14 residues. CDR3 sequence reads: CASSPARAGNTIYF. CDR3 DNA sequence: TGTGCCAGCAGCCCTGCCAGGGCTGGAAACACCATATATTTT.

This clonotype appeared a few times. The chain uses TRBV7-3 and TRBJ2-5, with D hard to call. Germline-derived CDR1 and CDR2 are SGHTA and FQGTGA. This CDR3 region has 13 residues. V was cut by 5 bases and J by 5 bases, with 12 bases left in between. In DNA, the CDR3 is TGTGCCAGCAGCCCGGTTCCCGAGGAGACCCAGTACTTC. It is translated as CASSPVPEETQYF.

On this clonotype: One end of the junction fails to match germline, which may point to a read error. This chain joins TRBV6-1 and TRBJ1-4; D may be TRBD1 (6 bases). Per germline, CDR1 MNHNS and CDR2 SASEGT. The CDR3 has 16 amino acids. CDR3 sequence reads: CASSPVQGGQQGKLFF. The CDR3 DNA reads as TGTGCTAGCAGTCCCGTACAAGGGGGTCAGCAGGGAAAACTGTTTTTT.

This clonotype was found a few times. The V gene is TRBV7-3, the J gene TRBJ1-2, with no clear D. V gave up 2 bases and J gave up 8 bases, with 12 bases separating them. Germline V gives CDR1 SGHTA, CDR2 FQGTGA. The CDR3 length is 13 residues. The CDR3 protein is CASSLDRKDGYTF. In DNA, the CDR3 is TGTGCCAGCAGCTTAGATAGAAAGGACGGCTACACCTTC.

This clonotype came up a few times. CDR3 region: CASSPSGASGDHEQYF. CDR3 coding DNA: TGTGCCAGCAGCCCCTCAGGGGCTAGCGGGGACCACGAGCAGTACTTC. The V call is TRBV6-2 or TRBV6-3, the J call TRBJ2-7; 9 nucleotides line up with TRBD2. With 6 bases clipped from V and 5 bases from J, the junction kept 14 bases outside the gene matches. Germline V gene lookup returns CDR1 MNHEY and CDR2 SVGEGT. The CDR3 is 16 residues long.

Details on this clonotype: One end of the junction fails to match germline, which may point to a read error. The rearrangement uses TRBV6-7 and TRBJ1-4; no definite D call. TRBV6-7 is an ORF, with its function uncertain. This CDR3 is built from 16 residues. The DNA of the CDR3 is TGTGCCAGCAGTCACGGATTCCGTTGCACTAGTGAAAAACTGTTTTTT. This encodes CASSHGFRCTSEKLFF.